This TCR beta chain was recovered during a study of cytomegalovirus exposure and HLA in healthy donors. Across the study: An earlier analysis found 117 million unique TCR beta sequences from about 179 million T cells.

The PCR made use of 60 Vbeta and 13 Jbeta primers. Produced via immunoSEQ multiplex PCR; TCRdb's table is partial and in-frame only. The sample has around 210,000 clones, roughly 85% seen once. CDR3 length: 14 residues. This chain links TRBV21-1 with TRBJ1-6. TRBV21-1 is shown as a pseudogene. The receptor was isolated from a girl under 10 years old in good health and CMV-seronegative. Sequences were obtained from PBMCs. For the CDR3, the DNA is TGTGCCAGCAGCAAAGCCCGCTATAATTCACCCCTCCACTTT. It encodes CASSKARYNSPLHF.